The 8 T cell receptor beta chains reported below all come from one sample, sequenced in a study of human T cells and chemical hapten exposure. Time point of the sample: healthy volunteer bleed at 2 weeks. Blood, whole and unfractionated, served as the source for total RNA extraction. Via MiXCR, TCRdb re-called the RACE reads, giving one row per CDR3 protein. Found here are about 93,000 distinct CDR3 sequences, about 10% of them singletons; the top ten hold 2.5% to 3.5%. Sequenced input: whole blood. The receptors derive from a female donor in good health. Some clones in this sample may be carry-over from other donors' samples.

At least ten counts were recorded for this clonotype. The chain employs TRBV10-3 and TRBJ1-6; D is ambiguous. Germline V lookup: CDR1 ENHRY, CDR2 SYGVKD. V dropped 0 bases and J dropped 5 bases, with 8 bases sitting between them. This CDR3 contains 15 residues. The DNA of the CDR3 is TGTGCCATCAGTGAGTCCGGGGAGGATAATTCACCCCTCCACTTT. It encodes CAISESGEDNSPLHF.

This clonotype was observed a handful of times. The chain employs TRBV20-1 and TRBJ1-1; D gene unclear. Looked up from germline, CDR1 is DFQATT and CDR2 is SNEGSKA (reference sequence). V shed 4 bases and J shed 10 bases, with 13 bases lying between them. CDR3 length equals 11 residues. In DNA form, the CDR3 reads TGCAGTGCTATCGGGAAGTGGGGAGCTTTCTTT. As protein: CSAIGKWGAFF.

This clonotype was picked up many times. The rearrangement uses TRBV5-1 and TRBJ2-7; TRBD2 might be the D (6 bases). Deletions cut 4 bases from V and 5 bases from J, with 22 bases between. Germline-derived CDR1 and CDR2 are SGHRS and YFSETQ. The CDR3 sequence is 16 residues long. In nucleotides, the CDR3 is TGCGCCAGCAGCCTCACCACGGGACTGGTCGGCCACGAGCAGTACTTC. This codes for CASSLTTGLVGHEQYF.

This clonotype was found a few times. This chain uses TRBV20-1 with TRBJ2-6; TRBD1 matches 8 bases. V shed 6 bases, J shed 1 base, and the junction held 2 bases outside the gene matches. Germline CDR1 and CDR2: DFQATT and SNEGSKA (reference sequence). There are 14 residues in the CDR3. CDR3: CSAGDRSGANVLTF. CDR3 nucleotides: TGCAGTGCCGGGGACAGGTCTGGGGCCAACGTCCTGACTTTC.

On this clonotype itself: One end of the junction varies from germline; a read error may be responsible. This chain links TRBV28 with TRBJ2-7, with D uncertain. The germline V gene encodes CDR1 MDHEN and CDR2 SYDVKM. The CDR3 length is 13 residues. The CDR3 coding sequence is TGTGTCAGCATATCGGCTAGACCCTACGAGCAGTACTTC. This encodes CVSISARPYEQYF.

This clonotype was detected ten times or more. The chain links TRBV6-5 to TRBJ2-7, with a tentative D call TRBD1 (6 bases). Per germline, CDR1 MNHEY and CDR2 SVGAGI. Trimming pared 1 base from V and 6 bases from J, leaving 13 bases between. This CDR3 is 14 amino acids long. The CDR3 DNA follows: TGTGCCAGCAGTTACTTCCCAGGGGCTGCCGAGCAGTACTTC. Amino acid sequence: CASSYFPGAAEQYF.

This clonotype was counted a few times. This sequence joins TRBV7-2 and TRBJ2-3; D gene uncertain. The germline gives CDR1 SGHTA, CDR2 FQGNSA. CDR3 size: 14 residues. Trimming stripped 6 bases from V and 0 bases from J, with 10 bases between. The CDR3 here is CASSQGRSTDTQYF. CDR3 DNA sequence: TGTGCCAGCAGTCAAGGTCGTAGCACAGATACGCAGTATTTT.

This clonotype was detected only a few times. The genes are TRBV28 and TRBJ1-2; 9 positions agree with TRBD1. CDR3 size: 14 residues. V was pared by 6 bases and J by 2 bases, with 4 bases of the junction left unmatched. The germline V gene has CDR1 MDHEN and CDR2 SYDVKM. Written as DNA, the CDR3 is TGTGCCAGCAGGGGACAGGGCACCAACTATGGCTACACCTTC. It translates to CASRGQGTNYGYTF.